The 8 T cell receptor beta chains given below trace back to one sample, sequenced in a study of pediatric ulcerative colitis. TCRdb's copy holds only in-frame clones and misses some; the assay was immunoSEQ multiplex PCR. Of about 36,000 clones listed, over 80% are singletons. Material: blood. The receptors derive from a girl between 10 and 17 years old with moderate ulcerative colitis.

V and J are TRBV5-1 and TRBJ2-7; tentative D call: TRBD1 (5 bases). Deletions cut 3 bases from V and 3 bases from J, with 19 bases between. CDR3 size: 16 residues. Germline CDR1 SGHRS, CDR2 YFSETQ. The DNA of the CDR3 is TGCGCCAGCAGCTCCCACGAAGGGGCAAAGAGCTACGAGCAGTACTTC. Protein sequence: CASSSHEGAKSYEQYF.

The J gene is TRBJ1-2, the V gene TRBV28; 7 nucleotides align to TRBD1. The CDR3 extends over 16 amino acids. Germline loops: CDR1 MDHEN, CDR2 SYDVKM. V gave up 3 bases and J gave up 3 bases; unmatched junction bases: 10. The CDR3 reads CASSFSAGGVYYGYTF. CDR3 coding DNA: TGTGCCAGCAGTTTCTCCGCAGGGGGGGTTTACTATGGCTACACCTTC.

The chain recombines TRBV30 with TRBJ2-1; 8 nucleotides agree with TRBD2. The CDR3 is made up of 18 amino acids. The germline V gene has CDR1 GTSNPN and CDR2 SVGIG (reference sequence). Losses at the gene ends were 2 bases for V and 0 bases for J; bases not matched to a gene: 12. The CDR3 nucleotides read TGTGCCTGGAGTACCGGGACTAGTTCCTTAAGCTCCTACAATGAGCAGTTCTTC. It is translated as CAWSTGTSSLSSYNEQFF.

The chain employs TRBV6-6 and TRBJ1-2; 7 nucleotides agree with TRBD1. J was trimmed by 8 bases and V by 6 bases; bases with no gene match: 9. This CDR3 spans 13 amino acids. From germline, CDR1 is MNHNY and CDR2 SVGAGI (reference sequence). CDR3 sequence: CASRSGTVWGYTF. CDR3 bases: TGTGCCAGCAGATCCGGGACAGTATGGGGCTACACCTTC.

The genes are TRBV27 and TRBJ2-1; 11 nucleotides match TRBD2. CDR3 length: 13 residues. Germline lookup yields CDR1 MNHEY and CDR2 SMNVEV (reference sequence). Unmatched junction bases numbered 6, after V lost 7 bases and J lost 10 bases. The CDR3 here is CASTPSGRNEQFF. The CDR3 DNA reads TGTGCCAGCACCCCTAGCGGGAGGAACGAGCAGTTCTTC.

The CDR3 bases are TGTGCCAGCAGTTTACCTCTTGCACAGGGAATGAACACTGAAGCTTTCTTT. Translating gives CASSLPLAQGMNTEAFF. The rearrangement links TRBV28 to TRBJ1-1; D is possibly TRBD1 (6 bases). Trimming removed 2 bases at V and 0 bases at J, with 16 bases between. Germline loops: CDR1 MDHEN, CDR2 SYDVKM. The CDR3 extends over 17 amino acids. The complete variable domain, with remaining parts taken from reference TRBV28 and TRBJ1-1, reads DVKVTQSSRYLVKRTGEKVFLECVQDMDHENMFWYRQDPGLGLRLIYFSYDVKMKEKGDIPEGYSVSREKKERFSLILESASTNQTSMYLCASSLPLAQGMNTEAFFGQGTRLTVV.

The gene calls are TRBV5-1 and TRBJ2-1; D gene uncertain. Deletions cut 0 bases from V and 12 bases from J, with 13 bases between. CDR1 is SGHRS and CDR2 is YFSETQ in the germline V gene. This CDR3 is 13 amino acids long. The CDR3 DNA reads TGCGCCAGCAGCTTGGAGGTGGGCTACGGGCAGTTCTTC. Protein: CASSLEVGYGQFF.

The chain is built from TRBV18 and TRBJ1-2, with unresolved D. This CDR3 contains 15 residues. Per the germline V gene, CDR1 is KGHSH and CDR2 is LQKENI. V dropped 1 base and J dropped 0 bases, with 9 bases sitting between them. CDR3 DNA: TGTGCCAGCTCACCACTTACAGACACTAACTATGGCTACACCTTC. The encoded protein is CASSPLTDTNYGYTF.